The 7 T cell receptor beta chains given below trace back to one sample, sequenced in a study of CXCR3-negative and CXCR3-positive naive CD8 T cells. 5' RACE that incorporated UMI labels was used to prepare the TRB cDNA libraries. TCRdb re-called the 5' RACE reads, yielding one record per CDR3 amino acid sequence without DNA. The listing contains approximately 74,000 distinct CDR3 sequences. The specimen was naive CXCR3- CD8+ T cells from blood. Documented subset: CD45RO-CCR7+CD27+CD95- naive CD8+ T cells lacking CXCR3 (TNR3-). The receptors were sampled from a human donor in good health. Some clones in this sample may be carry-over from other donors' samples.

The chain employs TRBV2 and TRBJ2-7; the D call from TCRdb, TRBD2, cannot be confirmed without DNA. This CDR3 has 16 amino acids. CDR1 SNHLY and CDR2 FYNNEI come from the germline V gene. The chain's CDR3 is CASSLVFSGSPYEQYF.

J is TRBJ1-4 and V is TRBV12-3 or TRBV12-4. This CDR3 region has 12 residues. CDR3 sequence: CASSPLGEKLFF.

The chain couples TRBV29-1 to TRBJ2-7; the D gene TCRdb calls, TRBD2, cannot be checked with no DNA. From germline, CDR1 is SQVTM and CDR2 ANQGSEA. This CDR3 is 15 amino acids long. The CDR3 here is CSVETGLAASYEQYF.

The V call is TRBV28, the J call TRBJ2-1; the TRBD1 assignment by TCRdb is unverifiable without DNA. The CDR3 sequence is 16 residues long. Germline V gene data show CDR1 as MDHEN and CDR2 as SYDVKM. Here the CDR3 reads CASRDRGGSSYNEQFF.

The chain couples TRBV21-1 to TRBJ2-7; TCRdb's D call, TRBD2, is unchecked because there is no DNA. TRBV21-1 is an annotated pseudogene. There are 15 residues in the CDR3. The CDR3 sequence: CASNWGLAGFYEQYF.

The gene calls are TRBV7-9 and TRBJ1-1; TCRdb names TRBD1, which stays unverified in the absence of DNA. Per the germline V gene, CDR1 is SEHNR and CDR2 is FQNEAQ (reference sequence). The CDR3 consists of 12 residues. CDR3 in amino acids: CASVSQGAEAFF.

This sequence joins TRBV6-4 and TRBJ2-3; TCRdb's D gene call, TRBD1, goes unchecked for lack of DNA. CDR3 length: 17 amino acids. Looked up from germline, CDR1 is MRHNA and CDR2 is SNTAGT. CDR3 protein: CASSESPPGFGTDTQYF.